This TCR beta chain was recorded in a study of molecular identifiers for immune sequencing clone quantification. Looking at the study overall: The replicate experiment used RNA from 20,000 or 100,000 naive CD8 cells. This RNA was split into five aliquots, and four of them were sequenced.

This clonotype was recorded at least ten times. Its specificity is not known. Bulk TCR libraries were made with methods that had been previously described and with listed TCR primers. Each CDR3 protein gets one entry after TCRdb re-called the PCR reads with MiXCR. Among roughly 320,000 distinct CDR3 sequences listed, 20% to 25% were seen once. Sorting was used to obtain naive CD8 T cells (CD8+CD4-CCR7+CD45RA+). Germline V gene sequence: CDR1 LNHDA, CDR2 SQIVND (reference sequence). This CDR3 region has 16 residues. J was trimmed by 8 bases and V by 0 bases; bases with no gene match: 10. General study findings and limits: Among 800,000 to 1,000,000 naive cells, spiked Jurkat TCR RNA from a single cell was reportedly detectable.

This clonotype was obtained from a human donor in good health. Some libraries in this study had Jurkat cell RNA spiked in. This sequence joins TRBV19 and TRBJ2-1; 7 positions agree with TRBD2. The specimen was naive CD8+ T cells from blood, with Jurkat cell RNA spiked in. The subset here: FACS-sorted CD8+CD4-CCR7+CD45RA+ naive T cells. The CDR3 DNA sequence: TGTGCCAGTAGTATAGAACCAAGCGGGATCCCGGATGAGCAGTTCTTC. Translated, it gives CASSIEPSGIPDEQFF.